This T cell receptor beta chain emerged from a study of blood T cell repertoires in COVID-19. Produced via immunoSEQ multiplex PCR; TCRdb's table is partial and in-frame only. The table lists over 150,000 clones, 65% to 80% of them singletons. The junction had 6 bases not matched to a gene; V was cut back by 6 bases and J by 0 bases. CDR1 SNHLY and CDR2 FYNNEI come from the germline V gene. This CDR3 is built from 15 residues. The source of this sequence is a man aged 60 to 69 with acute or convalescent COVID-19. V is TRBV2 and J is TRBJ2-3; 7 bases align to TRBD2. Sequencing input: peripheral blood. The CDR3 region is CASSDAGDSTDTQYF. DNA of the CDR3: TGTGCCAGCAGCGACGCGGGGGATAGCACAGATACGCAGTATTTT.